These T cell receptor beta chains were read from a single sample in a study of CD8+CD57+ T cells in acquired aplastic anemia. TCRdb reprocessed the reads with MiXCR, giving one entry per CDR3 protein. The sample yields a few hundred thousand distinct CDR3 sequences, 60% to 80% seen once. Sequenced sample: sorted CD4+, CD8+, or CD8+CD57+ T cells (not recorded which) from PBMCs. The origin of the receptors is a human donor in good health, serving as a control. CDR3s include the opening cysteine and the closing phenylalanine or tryptophan. The D gene is left open where the match is weak. Some rows have no size entry. The others give once, few or many, or a class for an expanded clone.

d_call	v_call	clone_size	j_call	cdr3_aa	cdr3_nt
.	TRBV7-2	.	TRBJ2-2	CASSLLGHPATGYLFF	TGTGCCAGCAGCTTACTCGGTCACCCGGCCACCGGCTACCTGTTTTTT
TRBD2	TRBV7-9	many	TRBJ2-3	CASSLLTSGDTDTQYF	TGTGCCAGCAGCTTATTAACTAGCGGGGACACAGATACGCAGTATTTT
.	TRBV5-6	many	TRBJ1-4	CASSSQGREEKLFF	TGTGCCAGCAGCTCACAGGGACGGGAAGAAAAACTGTTTTTT
.	TRBV12-5	.	TRBJ2-6	CASSLALQQGANVLTF	TGTGCCAGCAGTTTAGCCCTCCAGCAGGGGGCCAACGTCCTGACTTTC
.	TRBV20-1	.	TRBJ2-1	CSASDLEPDIF	TGCAGTGCGAGCGATCTAGAACCAGATATCTTC
.	TRBV9	.	TRBJ2-1	CARGTSSYNEKFF	TGTGCCAGAGGGACATCCTCCTACAATGAGAAGTTCTTC
TRBD1	TRBV7-6	.	TRBJ1-4	CASSQGGDTEAFFF	TGTGCCAGCAGCCAGGGGGGAGACACTGAAGCTTTCTTTTTT
.	TRBV6-2/TRBV6-3	many	TRBJ1-5	CASREGRTPSNQPQHF	TGTGCCAGCAGGGAGGGACGGACCCCTAGCAATCAGCCCCAGCATTTT
TRBD2	TRBV7-2	.	TRBJ2-5	CASSTRLAVQETQYF	TGTGCCAGCAGCACAAGACTAGCGGTACAAGAGACCCAGTACTTC
.	TRBV2	few	TRBJ2-2	CASSPPGVAGLDTGELLF	TGTGCCAGCTCACCGCCTGGGGTCGCGGGATTGGACACCGGGGAGCTGCTTTTT
TRBD1	TRBV20-1	many	TRBJ1-2	CSARIDRGRYGYTF	TGCAGTGCTCGAATTGACAGGGGGCGTTATGGCTACACCTTC
TRBD2	TRBV6-6	many	TRBJ2-5	CASSSPGTSICQTQYF	TGTGCCAGCAGTTCACCCGGGACTAGCATTTGTCAGACCCAGTACTTC
TRBD1	TRBV24-1	.	TRBJ1-5	CATSGQGGPYQPQHF	TGTGCCACCAGCGGACAGGGAGGTCCCTATCAGCCCCAGCATTTT
TRBD1	TRBV2	.	TRBJ2-5	CASSFDRGRETQYF	TGTGCCAGCAGTTTCGACAGGGGGAGGGAGACCCAGTACTTC
.	TRBV20-1	.	TRBJ1-2	CSARVLTAVLYGYTF	TGCAGTGCTAGAGTTCTTACAGCAGTCCTATATGGCTACACCTTC
.	TRBV7-3	.	TRBJ1-1	CASSFSYGEAFF	TGTGCCAGCAGCTTTTCCTACGGAGAAGCTTTCTTT